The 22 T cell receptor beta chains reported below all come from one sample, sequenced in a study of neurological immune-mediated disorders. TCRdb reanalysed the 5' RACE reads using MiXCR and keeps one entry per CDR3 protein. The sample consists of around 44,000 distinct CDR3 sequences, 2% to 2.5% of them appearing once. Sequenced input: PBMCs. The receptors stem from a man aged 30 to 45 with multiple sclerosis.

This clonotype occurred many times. CDR3 loop: CASSNRDSRGGYTF. In DNA form, the CDR3 reads TGTGCCAGCAGCAACCGGGACTCAAGGGGTGGCTACACCTTC. The rearrangement links TRBV6-5 to TRBJ1-2, with D possibly being TRBD1 (5 bases). CDR3 size: 14 residues. The germline V and J ends were trimmed by 6 bases and 7 bases, with 18 bases remaining between them. The germline CDR1 and CDR2 sequences are MNHEY and SVGAGI.

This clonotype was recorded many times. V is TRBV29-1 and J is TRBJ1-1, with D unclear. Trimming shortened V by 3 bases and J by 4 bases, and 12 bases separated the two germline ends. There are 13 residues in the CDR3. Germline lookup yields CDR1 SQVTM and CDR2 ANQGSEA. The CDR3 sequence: CSVERLLVTEAFF. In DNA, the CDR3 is TGCAGCGTTGAGAGGTTGTTAGTCACTGAAGCTTTCTTT. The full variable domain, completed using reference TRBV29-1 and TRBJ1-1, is SAVISQKPSRDICQRGTSLTIQCQVDSQVTMMFWYRQQPGQSLTLIATANQGSEATYESGFVIDKFPISRPNLTFSTLTVSNMSPEDSSIYLCSVERLLVTEAFFGQGTRLTVV.

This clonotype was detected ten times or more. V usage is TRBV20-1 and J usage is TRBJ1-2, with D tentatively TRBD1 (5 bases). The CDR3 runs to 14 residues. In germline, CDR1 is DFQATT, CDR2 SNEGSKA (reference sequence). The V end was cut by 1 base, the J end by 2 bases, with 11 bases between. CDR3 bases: TGCAGTGCTAGAGCGCTGGACACGAACTATGGCTACACCTTC. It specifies CSARALDTNYGYTF.

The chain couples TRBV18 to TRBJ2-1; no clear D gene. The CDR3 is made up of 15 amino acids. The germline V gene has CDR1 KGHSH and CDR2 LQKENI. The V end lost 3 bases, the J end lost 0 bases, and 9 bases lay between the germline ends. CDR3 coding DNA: TGTGCCAGCTCACCTACACAGAGCTCCTACAATGAGCAGTTCTTC. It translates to CASSPTQSSYNEQFF. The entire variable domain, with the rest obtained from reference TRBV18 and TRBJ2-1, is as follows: NAGVMQNPRHLVRRRGQEARLRCSPMKGHSHVYWYRQLPEEGLKFMVYLQKENIIDESGMPKERFSAEFPKEGPSILRIQQVVRGDSAAYFCASSPTQSSYNEQFFGPGTRLTVL.

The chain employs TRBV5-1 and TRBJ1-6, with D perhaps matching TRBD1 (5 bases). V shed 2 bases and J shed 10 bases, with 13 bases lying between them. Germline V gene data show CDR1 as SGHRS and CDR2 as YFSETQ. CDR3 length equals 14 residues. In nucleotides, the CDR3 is TGCGCCAGCAGCTTCCCCGGACAACGATCACCCCTCCACTTT. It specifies CASSFPGQRSPLHF.

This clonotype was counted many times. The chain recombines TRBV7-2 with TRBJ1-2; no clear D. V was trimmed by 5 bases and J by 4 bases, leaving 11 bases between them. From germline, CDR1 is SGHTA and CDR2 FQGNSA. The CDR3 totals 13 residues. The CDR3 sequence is CASSLGMGYGYTF. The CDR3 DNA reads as TGTGCCAGCAGCCTTGGAATGGGCTATGGCTACACCTTC.

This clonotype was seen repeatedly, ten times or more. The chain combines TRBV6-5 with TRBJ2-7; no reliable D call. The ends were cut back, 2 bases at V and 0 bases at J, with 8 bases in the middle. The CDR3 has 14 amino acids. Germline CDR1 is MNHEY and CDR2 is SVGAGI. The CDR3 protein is CASSYRTVSYEQYF. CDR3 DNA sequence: TGTGCCAGCAGTTACCGGACCGTCTCCTACGAGCAGTACTTC.

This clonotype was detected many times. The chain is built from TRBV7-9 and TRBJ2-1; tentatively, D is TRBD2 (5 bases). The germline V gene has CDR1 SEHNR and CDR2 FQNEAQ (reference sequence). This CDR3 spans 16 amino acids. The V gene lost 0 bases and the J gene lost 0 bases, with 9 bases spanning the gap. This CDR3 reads CASSLAFRGSYNEQFF. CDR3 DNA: TGTGCCAGCAGCTTAGCGTTCCGGGGCTCCTACAATGAGCAGTTCTTC.

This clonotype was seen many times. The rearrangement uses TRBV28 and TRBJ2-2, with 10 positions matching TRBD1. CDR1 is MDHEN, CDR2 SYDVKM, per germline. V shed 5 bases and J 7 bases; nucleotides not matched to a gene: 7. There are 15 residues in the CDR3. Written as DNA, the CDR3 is TGTGCCAGCAGTAACGACAGGGGGCGTATCGGGGAGCTGTTTTTT. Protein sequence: CASSNDRGRIGELFF.

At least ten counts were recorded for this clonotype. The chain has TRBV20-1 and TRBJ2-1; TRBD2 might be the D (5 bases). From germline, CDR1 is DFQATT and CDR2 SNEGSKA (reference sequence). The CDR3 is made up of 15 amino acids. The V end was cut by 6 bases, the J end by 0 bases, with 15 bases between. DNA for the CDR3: TGCAGTGCAGAACCCAGGAGGAGCTCCTACAATGAGCAGTTCTTC. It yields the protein CSAEPRRSSYNEQFF.

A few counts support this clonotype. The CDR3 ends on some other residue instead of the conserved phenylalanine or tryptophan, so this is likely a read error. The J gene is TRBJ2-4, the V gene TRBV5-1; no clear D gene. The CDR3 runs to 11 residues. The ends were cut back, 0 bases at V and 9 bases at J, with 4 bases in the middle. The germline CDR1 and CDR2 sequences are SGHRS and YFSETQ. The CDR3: CASSLEGIQYN. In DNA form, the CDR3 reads TGCGCCAGCAGCTTGGAAGGCATTCAGTACAAC.

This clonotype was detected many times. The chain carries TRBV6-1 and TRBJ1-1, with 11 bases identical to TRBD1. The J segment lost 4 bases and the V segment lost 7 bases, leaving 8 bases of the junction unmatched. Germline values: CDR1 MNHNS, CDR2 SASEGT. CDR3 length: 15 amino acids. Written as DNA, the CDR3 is TGTGCCAGCAATACGGCCGGGACAGGGGGCACTGAAGCTTTCTTT. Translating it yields CASNTAGTGGTEAFF.

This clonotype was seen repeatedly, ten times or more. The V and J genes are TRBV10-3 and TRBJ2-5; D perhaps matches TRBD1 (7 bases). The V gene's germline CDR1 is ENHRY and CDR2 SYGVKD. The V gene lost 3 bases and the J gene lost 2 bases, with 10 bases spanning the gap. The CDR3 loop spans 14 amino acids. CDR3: CAISDAGQQETQYF. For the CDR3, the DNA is TGTGCCATCAGTGACGCGGGACAGCAAGAGACCCAGTACTTC.

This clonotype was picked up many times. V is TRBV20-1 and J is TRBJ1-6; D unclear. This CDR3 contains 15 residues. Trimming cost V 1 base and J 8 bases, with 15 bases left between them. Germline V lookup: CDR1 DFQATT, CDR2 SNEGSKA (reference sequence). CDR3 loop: CSARVLDGGHSPLHF. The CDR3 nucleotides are TGCAGTGCTAGAGTTCTGGACGGAGGGCATTCACCCCTCCACTTT.

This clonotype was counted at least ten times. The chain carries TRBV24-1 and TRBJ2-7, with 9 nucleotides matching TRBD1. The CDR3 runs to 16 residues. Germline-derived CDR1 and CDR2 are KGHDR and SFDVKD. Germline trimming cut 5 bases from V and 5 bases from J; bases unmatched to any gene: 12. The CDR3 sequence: CATSVTGGSKADEQYF. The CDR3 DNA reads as TGTGCCACCAGTGTAACAGGGGGCTCTAAGGCGGACGAGCAGTACTTC.

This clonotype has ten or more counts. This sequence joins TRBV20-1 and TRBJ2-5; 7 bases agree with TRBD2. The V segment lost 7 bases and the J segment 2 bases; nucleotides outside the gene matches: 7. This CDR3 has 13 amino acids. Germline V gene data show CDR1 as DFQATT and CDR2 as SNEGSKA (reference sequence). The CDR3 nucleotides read TGCAGTGTAGATCGGGGGGTTCAAGAGACCCAGTACTTC. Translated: CSVDRGVQETQYF.

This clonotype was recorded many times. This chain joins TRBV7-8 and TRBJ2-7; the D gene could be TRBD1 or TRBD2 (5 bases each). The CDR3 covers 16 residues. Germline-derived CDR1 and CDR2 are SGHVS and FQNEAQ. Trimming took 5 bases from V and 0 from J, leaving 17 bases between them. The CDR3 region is CASSLRDPNPSYEQYF. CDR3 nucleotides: TGTGCCAGCAGCCTCCGGGACCCTAATCCCTCCTACGAGCAGTACTTC. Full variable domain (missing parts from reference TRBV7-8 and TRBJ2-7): GAGVSQSPRYKVAKRGQDVALRCDPISGHVSLFWYQQALGQGPEFLTYFQNEAQLDKSGLPSDRFFAERPEGSVSTLKIQRTQQEDSAVYLCASSLRDPNPSYEQYFGPGTRLTVT.

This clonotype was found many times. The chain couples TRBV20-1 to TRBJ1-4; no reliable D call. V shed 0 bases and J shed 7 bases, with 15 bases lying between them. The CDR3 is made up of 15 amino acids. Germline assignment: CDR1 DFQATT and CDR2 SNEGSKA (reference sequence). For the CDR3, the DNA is TGCAGTGCTAGAGATACGGGAGGGTGGACTGAAAAACTGTTTTTT. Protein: CSARDTGGWTEKLFF.

This CDR3 reads CASRPPIGVNGYTF. CDR3 bases: TGTGCCAGCAGGCCCCCGATAGGGGTAAATGGCTACACCTTC. V gene TRBV25-1 combines with J gene TRBJ1-2, with D perhaps matching TRBD1 (5 bases). The V gene lost 6 bases and the J gene lost 6 bases, with 17 bases spanning the gap. Germline assignment: CDR1 MGHDK and CDR2 SYGVNS. CDR3 size: 14 residues.

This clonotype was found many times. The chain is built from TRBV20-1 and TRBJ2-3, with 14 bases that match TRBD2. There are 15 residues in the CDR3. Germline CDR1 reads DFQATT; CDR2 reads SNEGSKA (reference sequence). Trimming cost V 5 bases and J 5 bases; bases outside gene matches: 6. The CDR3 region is CSAVPGLAGVDTQYF. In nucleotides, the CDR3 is TGCAGTGCTGTACCGGGACTAGCGGGAGTAGATACGCAGTATTTT.

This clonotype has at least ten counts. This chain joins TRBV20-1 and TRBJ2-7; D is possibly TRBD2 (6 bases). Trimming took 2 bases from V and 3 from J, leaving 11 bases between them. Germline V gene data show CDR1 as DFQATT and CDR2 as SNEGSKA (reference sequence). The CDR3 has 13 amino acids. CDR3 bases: TGCAGTGCTAGAATTAGCGGATTCTACGAGCAGTACTTC. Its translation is CSARISGFYEQYF.

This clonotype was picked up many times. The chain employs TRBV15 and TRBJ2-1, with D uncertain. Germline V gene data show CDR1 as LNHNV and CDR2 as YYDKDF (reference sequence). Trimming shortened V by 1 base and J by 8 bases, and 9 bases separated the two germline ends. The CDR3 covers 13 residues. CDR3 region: CATSRGQRDEQFF. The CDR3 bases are TGTGCCACCAGCAGAGGACAAAGGGATGAGCAGTTCTTC.